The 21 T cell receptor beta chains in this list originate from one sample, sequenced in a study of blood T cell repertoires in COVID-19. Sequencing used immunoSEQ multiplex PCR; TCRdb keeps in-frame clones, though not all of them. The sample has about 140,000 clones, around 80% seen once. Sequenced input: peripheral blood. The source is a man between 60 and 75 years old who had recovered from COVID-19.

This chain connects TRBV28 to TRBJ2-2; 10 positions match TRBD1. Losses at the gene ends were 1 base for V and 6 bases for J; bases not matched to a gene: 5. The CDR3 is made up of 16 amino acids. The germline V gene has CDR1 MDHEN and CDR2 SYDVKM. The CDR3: CASSLFPGQGSGELFF. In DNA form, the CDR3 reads TGTGCCAGCAGTTTATTTCCGGGACAGGGGTCCGGGGAGCTGTTTTTT. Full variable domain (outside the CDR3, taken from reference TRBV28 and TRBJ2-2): DVKVTQSSRYLVKRTGEKVFLECVQDMDHENMFWYRQDPGLGLRLIYFSYDVKMKEKGDIPEGYSVSREKKERFSLILESASTNQTSMYLCASSLFPGQGSGELFFGEGSRLTVL.

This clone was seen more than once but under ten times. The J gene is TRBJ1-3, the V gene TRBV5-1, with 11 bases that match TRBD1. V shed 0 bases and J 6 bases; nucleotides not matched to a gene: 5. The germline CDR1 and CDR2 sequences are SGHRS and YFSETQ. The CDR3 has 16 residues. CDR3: CASSLGLGQGANTIYF. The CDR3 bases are TGCGCCAGCAGCTTGGGTCTTGGACAGGGGGCAAACACCATATATTTT.

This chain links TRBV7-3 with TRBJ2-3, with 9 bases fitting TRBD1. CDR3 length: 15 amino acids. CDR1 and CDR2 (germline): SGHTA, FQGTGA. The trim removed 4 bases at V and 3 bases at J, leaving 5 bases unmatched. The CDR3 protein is CASSSGQGGTDTQYF. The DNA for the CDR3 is TGTGCCAGCAGCTCGGGACAGGGTGGGACAGATACGCAGTATTTT.

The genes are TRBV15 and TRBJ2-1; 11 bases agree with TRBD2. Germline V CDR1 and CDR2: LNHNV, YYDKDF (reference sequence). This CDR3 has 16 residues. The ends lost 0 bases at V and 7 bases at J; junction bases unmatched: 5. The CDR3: CATSRDQLAGGNEQFF. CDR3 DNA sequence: TGTGCCACCAGCAGAGACCAGCTAGCGGGGGGAAATGAGCAGTTCTTC.

CDR3 in amino acids: CASSDVAGVYEQYF. CDR3 nucleotides: TGTGCCAGCAGTGATGTAGCAGGGGTTTACGAGCAGTACTTC. V usage is TRBV25-1 and J usage is TRBJ2-7, with D perhaps TRBD1 (6 bases). Germline-derived CDR1 and CDR2 are MGHDK and SYGVNS. Trimming left V 3 bases short and J 4 bases short, with 13 bases between. There are 14 residues in the CDR3.

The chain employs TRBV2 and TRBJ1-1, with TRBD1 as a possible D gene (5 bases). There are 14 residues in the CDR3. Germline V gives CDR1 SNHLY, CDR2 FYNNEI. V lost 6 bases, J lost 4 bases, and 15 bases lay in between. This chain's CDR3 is CASRRMGGGTEAFF. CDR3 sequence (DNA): TGTGCCAGCAGGAGGATGGGGGGAGGCACTGAAGCTTTCTTT.

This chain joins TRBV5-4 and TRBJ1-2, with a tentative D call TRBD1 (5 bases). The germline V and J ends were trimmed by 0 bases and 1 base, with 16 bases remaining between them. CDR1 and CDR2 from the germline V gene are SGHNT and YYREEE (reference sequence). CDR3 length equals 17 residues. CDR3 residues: CASSLGPPWGVNYGYTF. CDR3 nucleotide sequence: TGTGCCAGCAGCTTGGGTCCCCCATGGGGCGTTAACTATGGCTACACCTTC.

CDR3 sequence (DNA): TGTGCCATCGAATGGGCTTTCGAGCAGTACTTC. Translated, it gives CAIEWAFEQYF. The chain combines TRBV10-3 with TRBJ2-7; D is unclear. Between the trimmed V and J ends, which lost 8 bases and 6 bases, there was a span of 11 bases. The CDR3 has 11 amino acids. Germline lookup yields CDR1 ENHRY and CDR2 SYGVKD.

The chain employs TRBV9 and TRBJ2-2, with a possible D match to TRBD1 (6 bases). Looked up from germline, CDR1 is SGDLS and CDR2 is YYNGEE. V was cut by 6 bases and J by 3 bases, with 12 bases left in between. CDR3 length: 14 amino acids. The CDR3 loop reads CASTAGAYTGELFF. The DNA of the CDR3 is TGTGCCAGCACCGCAGGGGCGTACACCGGGGAGCTGTTTTTT.

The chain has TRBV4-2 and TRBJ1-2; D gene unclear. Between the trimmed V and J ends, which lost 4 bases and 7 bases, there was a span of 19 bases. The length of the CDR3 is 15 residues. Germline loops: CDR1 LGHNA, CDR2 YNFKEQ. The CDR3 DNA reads TGTGCCAGCAGCCCAAGTGAACGGTACGTGGTTGGCTACACCTTC. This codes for CASSPSERYVVGYTF.

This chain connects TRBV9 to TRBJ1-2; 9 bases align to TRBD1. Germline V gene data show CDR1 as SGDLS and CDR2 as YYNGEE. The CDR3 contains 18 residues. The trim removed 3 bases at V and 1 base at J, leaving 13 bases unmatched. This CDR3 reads CASSAISTRDRDNYGYTF. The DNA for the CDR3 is TGTGCCAGCAGCGCGATTTCAACTCGGGACAGGGATAACTATGGCTACACCTTC.

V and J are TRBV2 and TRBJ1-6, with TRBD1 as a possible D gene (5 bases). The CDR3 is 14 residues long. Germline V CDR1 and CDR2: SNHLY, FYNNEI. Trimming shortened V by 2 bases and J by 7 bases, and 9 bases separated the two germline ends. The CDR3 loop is CASSERGGNSPLHF. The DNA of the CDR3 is TGTGCCAGCAGTGAAAGGGGAGGGAATTCACCCCTCCACTTT.

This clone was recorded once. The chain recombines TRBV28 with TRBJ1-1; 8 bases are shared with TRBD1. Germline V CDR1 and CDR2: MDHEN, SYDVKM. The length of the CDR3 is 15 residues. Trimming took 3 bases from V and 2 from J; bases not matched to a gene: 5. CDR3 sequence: CASSFGTGANTEAFF. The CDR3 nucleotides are TGTGCCAGCAGTTTCGGGACAGGTGCAAACACTGAAGCTTTCTTT.

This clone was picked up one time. The CDR3 reads CASIRGLAGYNEQFF. The CDR3 DNA reads as TGTGCCAGCATTCGAGGACTAGCGGGTTACAATGAGCAGTTCTTC. V and J are TRBV2 and TRBJ2-1; TRBD2 agrees at 11 bases. This CDR3 spans 15 amino acids. CDR1 and CDR2 (germline): SNHLY, FYNNEI. V lost 7 bases, J lost 4 bases, and 6 bases stayed unmatched.

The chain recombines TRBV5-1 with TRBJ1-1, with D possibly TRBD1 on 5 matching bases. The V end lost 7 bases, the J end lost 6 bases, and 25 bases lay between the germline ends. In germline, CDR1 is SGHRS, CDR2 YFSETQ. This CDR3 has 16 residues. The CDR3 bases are TGCGCCAGCTCGTCCGACCAGGGCGGAGGGAATTCTGAAGCTTTCTTT. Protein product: CASSSDQGGGNSEAFF. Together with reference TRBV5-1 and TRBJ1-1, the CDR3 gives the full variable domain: KAGVTQTPRYLIKTRGQQVTLSCSPISGHRSVSWYQQTPGQGLQFLFEYFSETQRNKGNFPGRFSGRQFSNSRSEMNVSTLELGDSALYLCASSSDQGGGNSEAFFGQGTRLTVV.

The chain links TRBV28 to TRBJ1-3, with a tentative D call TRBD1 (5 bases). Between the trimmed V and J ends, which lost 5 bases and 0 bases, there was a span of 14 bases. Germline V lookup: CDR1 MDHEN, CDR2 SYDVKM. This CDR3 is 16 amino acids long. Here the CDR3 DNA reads TGTGCCAGCAGTCGGGACTTCCCGAGCTCTGGAAACACCATATATTTT. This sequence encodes CASSRDFPSSGNTIYF.

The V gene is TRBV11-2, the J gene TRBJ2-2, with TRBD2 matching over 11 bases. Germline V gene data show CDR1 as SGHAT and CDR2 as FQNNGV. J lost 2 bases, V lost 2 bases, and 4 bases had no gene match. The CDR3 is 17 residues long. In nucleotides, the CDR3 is TGTGCCAGCAGCTTACTTCTAGCGGGGGGCAACACCGGGGAGCTGTTTTTT. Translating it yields CASSLLLAGGNTGELFF.

The CDR3 DNA sequence: TGTGCCAGCAGCCACAGGGGAAGGGGGGGCAATCAGCCCCAGCATTTT. It is translated as CASSHRGRGGNQPQHF. V is TRBV6-2 or TRBV6-3 and J is TRBJ1-5; the match to TRBD1 covers 7 bases. J was trimmed by 2 bases and V by 6 bases; bases with no gene match: 10. The CDR3 loop spans 16 amino acids. Per germline, CDR1 MNHEY and CDR2 SVGEGT.

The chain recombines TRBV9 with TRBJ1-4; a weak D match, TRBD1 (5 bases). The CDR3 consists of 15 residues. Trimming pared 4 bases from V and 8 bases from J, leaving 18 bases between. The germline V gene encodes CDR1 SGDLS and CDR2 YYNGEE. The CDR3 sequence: CASSPKPAGGEKLFF. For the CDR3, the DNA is TGTGCCAGCAGCCCCAAACCCGCGGGGGGAGAAAAACTGTTTTTT.

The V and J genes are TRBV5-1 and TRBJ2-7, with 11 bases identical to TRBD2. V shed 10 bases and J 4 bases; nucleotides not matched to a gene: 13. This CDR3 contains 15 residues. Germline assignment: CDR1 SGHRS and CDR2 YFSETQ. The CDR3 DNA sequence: TGCGCCTCAAGGGCCTTGACTAGCGGGACTTACGAGCAGTACTTC. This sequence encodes CASRALTSGTYEQYF.

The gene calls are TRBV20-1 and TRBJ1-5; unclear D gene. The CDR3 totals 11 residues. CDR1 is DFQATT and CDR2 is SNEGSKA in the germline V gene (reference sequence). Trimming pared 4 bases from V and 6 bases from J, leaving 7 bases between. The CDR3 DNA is TGCAGTGCTACCGCCGGTCAGCCCCAGCATTTT. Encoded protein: CSATAGQPQHF.